This T cell receptor (beta chain) was sequenced for a study of blood T cells in healthy people across ages. Then a second PCR, running about 6 to 11 cycles, was carried out with a sample-barcoded 5' primer and a J-beta primer mix. Via MiXCR, TCRdb re-called the 5' RACE reads, giving one row per CDR3 protein. The table includes roughly 1,300,000 distinct CDR3 sequences, around 59% detected once. With 2 bases removed from V and 2 bases from J, the gap between germline ends came to 20 bases. Germline CDR1 reads MNHEY; CDR2 reads SVGEGT. This CDR3 has 18 amino acids. For this clonotype: No antigen is known for it.

Study-wide results and limits: Any conclusive comparison of naive versus antigen-experienced cells was prevented by using unsorted PBMCs.

The rearrangement joins TRBV6-2 or TRBV6-3 to TRBJ2-3; D may be TRBD1 (6 bases). Material for sequencing was blood. This clonotype originated in a man aged 18 to 29 in good health. The DNA of the CDR3 is TGTGCCAGCAGTTACCTGGGCCAAACAGGGACCTCCACAGATACGCAGTATTTT. This encodes CASSYLGQTGTSTDTQYF.